The 4 T cell receptor beta chains below all came from one sample that was sequenced in a study of shared clonotypes between healthy human individuals. Libraries were prepared by immunoSEQ multiplex PCR; TCRdb keeps only in-frame clonotypes and omits some of them. The sample lists under 600,000 clones, roughly 95% occurring once. Sequenced: naive CD4+ T cells sorted from blood. Subset of the sample: CD45RA+ positively selected. The source is a young woman in good health.

CDR3 bases: TGCAGCGCCTATGAGTTTTCACCCATGAACACTGAAGCTTTCTTT. Protein: CSAYEFSPMNTEAFF. The J gene is TRBJ1-1, the V gene TRBV29-1; D unclear. Trimming pared 7 bases from V and 0 bases from J, leaving 18 bases between. The CDR3 extends over 15 amino acids. Per germline, CDR1 SQVTM and CDR2 ANQGSEA.

This chain links TRBV28 with TRBJ1-1; D is unclear. This CDR3 region has 12 residues. V was shortened by 6 bases and J by 13 bases, with 18 bases between the two germline ends. Germline CDR1 is MDHEN and CDR2 is SYDVKM. The CDR3 DNA follows: TGTGCCAGCAGCCCTTTTCGAGGCCATGGTTTCTTT. Its protein is CASSPFRGHGFF.

This chain uses TRBV2 with TRBJ2-7; maybe TRBD1 (5 bases). The V end was cut by 8 bases, the J end by 2 bases, with 10 bases between. CDR1 is SNHLY and CDR2 is FYNNEI in the germline V gene. There are 12 residues in the CDR3. CDR3 nucleotides: TGTGCCAGCCAGACAGCCACCTACGAGCAGTACTTC. Protein sequence: CASQTATYEQYF.

The V call is TRBV10-3, the J call TRBJ1-5, with a tentative D call TRBD1 (5 bases). CDR1 is ENHRY, CDR2 SYGVKD, per germline. The length of the CDR3 is 13 residues. Trimming took 6 bases from V and 5 from J, leaving 11 bases between them. This CDR3 reads CAISLGRDQPQHF. CDR3 DNA sequence: TGTGCCATCAGCCTGGGACGGGATCAGCCCCAGCATTTT.